The clone carrying this T cell receptor (beta chain) has only a few counts. The antigen is unknown. The data are from a study of T cells after yellow fever vaccination. Findings and caveats of the study: Detected again after the booster were most primary-vaccination clones, at 96% CD4 and approximately 90% CD8. Weaker overall was a secondary response that nonetheless peaked faster, on day 5 versus 15.

TCR cDNA was made by 5'RACE template switching, adding a universal primer site and UMIs. TCRdb reanalysed the 5' RACE reads using MiXCR and keeps one entry per CDR3 protein. The sample lists about 360,000 distinct CDR3 sequences; 6.2% were seen once. After removal of 4 bases from V and 10 bases from J, the junction contained 10 bases not matched to a gene. Germline loops: CDR1 SGHRS, CDR2 YFSETQ. The CDR3 is made up of 14 amino acids. The source was PBMCs, collected 5 days after the yellow fever booster vaccination. This TCR was recovered from a man aged 25 to 45 who received the YFV17D yellow fever vaccine. The chain carries TRBV5-1 and TRBJ2-1, with 8 bases identical to TRBD2. The CDR3 loop reads CASSSSGSPSEQFF. CDR3 in DNA: TGCGCCAGCAGCAGCAGCGGGAGTCCTTCCGAGCAGTTCTTC.